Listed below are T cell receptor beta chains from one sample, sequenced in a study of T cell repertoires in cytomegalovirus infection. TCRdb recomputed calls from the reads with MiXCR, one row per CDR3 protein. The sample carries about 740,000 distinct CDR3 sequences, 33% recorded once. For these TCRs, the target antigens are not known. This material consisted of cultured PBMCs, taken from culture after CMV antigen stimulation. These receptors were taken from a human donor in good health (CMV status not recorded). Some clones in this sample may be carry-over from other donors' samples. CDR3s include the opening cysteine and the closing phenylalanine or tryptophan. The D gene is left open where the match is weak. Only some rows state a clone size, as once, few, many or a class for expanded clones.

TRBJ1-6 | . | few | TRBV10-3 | CAIRDGTPNSPLHF | TGTGCCATCAGGGACGGGACACCAAATTCACCCCTCCACTTT
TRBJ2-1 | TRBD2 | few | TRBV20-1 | CSASSGGGYNEQFF | TGCAGTGCTAGTAGCGGGGGAGGTTACAATGAGCAGTTCTTC
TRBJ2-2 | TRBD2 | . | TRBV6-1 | CASRELATNTGELFF | TGTGCCAGCAGGGAACTAGCGACGAACACCGGGGAGCTGTTTTTT
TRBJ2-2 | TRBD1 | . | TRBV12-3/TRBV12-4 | CASRQTGFSGELFF | TGTGCCAGCAGGCAGACAGGGTTCAGCGGGGAGCTGTTTTTT
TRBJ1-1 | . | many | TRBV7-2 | CASSLMKMGAFF | TGTGCCAGCAGCTTGATGAAGATGGGAGCTTTCTTT
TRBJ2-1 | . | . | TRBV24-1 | CATSDHESGIRGYNEQFF | TGTGCCACCAGTGACCACGAATCCGGGATAAGGGGGTACAATGAGCAGTTCTTC
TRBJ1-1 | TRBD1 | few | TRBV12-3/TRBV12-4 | CASSYPTGITEAFF | TGTGCCAGCAGCTACCCGACAGGGATCACTGAAGCTTTCTTT
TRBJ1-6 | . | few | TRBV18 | CASSPGVDSPLHF | TGTGCCAGCTCACCGGGGGTGGATTCACCCCTCCACTTT
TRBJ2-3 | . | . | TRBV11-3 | CASSNGPTDTQYF | TGTGCCAGCAGCAACGGACCCACAGATACGCAGTATTTT
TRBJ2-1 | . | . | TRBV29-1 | CSVEGPGTYNEQFF | TGCAGCGTTGAGGGACCCGGGACTTACAATGAGCAGTTCTTC
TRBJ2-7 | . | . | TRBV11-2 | CASSLGRWGREQYF | TGTGCCAGCAGCTTAGGACGGTGGGGGCGCGAGCAGTACTTC
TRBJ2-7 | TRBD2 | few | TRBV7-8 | CASSRKLAGVAEQYF | TGTGCCAGCAGCCGAAAACTAGCGGGGGTAGCCGAGCAGTACTTC
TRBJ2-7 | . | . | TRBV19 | CASSIGEDSFGVYEQYF | TGTGCCAGTAGTATAGGGGAAGACTCCTTCGGGGTCTACGAGCAGTACTTC
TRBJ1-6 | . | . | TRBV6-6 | CASSYSNRNSPLHF | TGTGCCAGCAGTTACTCGAATAGAAATTCACCCCTCCACTTT
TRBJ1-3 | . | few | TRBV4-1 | CASSHAGNRVGNTIYF | TGCGCCAGCAGCCACGCCGGTAACAGGGTCGGAAACACCATATATTTT
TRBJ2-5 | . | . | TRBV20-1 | CSARRDQETQYF | TGCAGTGCTAGGCGGGACCAAGAGACCCAGTACTTC
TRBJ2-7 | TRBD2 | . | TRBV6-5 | CASSGLADQRGQYF | TGTGCCAGCAGTGGACTAGCGGATCAGAGGGGGCAGTACTTC
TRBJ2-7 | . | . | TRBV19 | CASSRQGITSGDPYEQYF | TGTGCCAGTAGTAGACAGGGTATAACTTCGGGGGATCCCTACGAGCAGTACTTC
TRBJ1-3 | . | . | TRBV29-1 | CSVGSGNGNTIYF | TGCAGCGTTGGGTCAGGGAATGGAAACACCATATATTTT
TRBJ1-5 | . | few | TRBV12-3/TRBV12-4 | CASSIDGGGQPQHF | TGTGCCAGCAGCATAGACGGGGGGGGTCAGCCCCAGCATTTT
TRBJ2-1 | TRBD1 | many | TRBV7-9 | CASSPGTGGNNWYPSSYNEQFF | TGTGCCAGCAGCCCCGGGACAGGGGGCAATAATTGGTATCCGAGCTCCTACAATGAGCAGTTCTTC
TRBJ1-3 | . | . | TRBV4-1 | CASSQVGRGNTIYF | TGCGCCAGCAGCCAAGTCGGCCGTGGAAACACCATATATTTT